Each of the 14 T cell receptor beta chains below was sequenced from the same sample in a study of kidney transplant recipient with SARS-CoV-2 infection (dated by TCRdb to the early 2020s). Sequencer: Illumina MiSeq. Clones were called with MiXCR by TCRdb after fastp trimmed the public reads at Q25, and only in-frame beta chains were retained. CDR3 protein duplicates are merged, each entry listing the most common genes and DNA. The sample records fewer than 250,000 distinct CDR3 sequences, around 28% of which are singletons. In total, the top ten clones hold roughly 7% of the sample. The sample's time point label is to be understood as: pre-pandemic baseline sample and day 111 after first positive SARS-CoV-2 test. Material: a blood sample, obtained at baseline and on day 111 from a kidney transplant recipient. The source is a male patient aged 25-45 years who had COVID-19 and was a kidney transplant recipient. Once a transplant has taken place, some T cells may be donor derived.

The table lists this clonotype with many counts. As DNA, the CDR3 is TGTGCCAGCAGCACCCACCAACTAGCGGGAGGGCCTCACGGGGAGCTGTTTTTT. It is translated as CASSTHQLAGGPHGELFF. The chain employs TRBV21-1 and TRBJ2-2; the table's D gene call, TRBD2, was not cross checked with the DNA. TRBV21-1 is marked as a pseudogene. The CDR3 spans 18 residues.

As to this clonotype: Relative to the germline gene, one junction end is altered; a read error may explain this. The chain links TRBV7-9 to TRBJ2-3; 10 nucleotides line up with TRBD2. CDR3 size: 16 residues. Germline V gives CDR1 SEHNR, CDR2 FQNEAQ (reference sequence). The CDR3 region is CVSSDQSGGDTDTQYF. In DNA, the CDR3 is TGTGTCAGCAGCGACCAAAGCGGGGGGGACACAGATACGCAGTATTTT. The variable domain in full, completed from reference TRBV7-9 and TRBJ2-3, reads DTGVSQNPRHKITKRGQNVTFRCDPISEHNRLYWYRQTLGQGPEFLTYFQNEAQLEKSRLLSDRFSAERPKGSFSTLEIQRTEQGDSAMYLCVSSDQSGGDTDTQYFGPGTRLTVL.

This clonotype was observed a handful of times. The chain uses TRBV20-1 and TRBJ2-2; D is ambiguous. V dropped 2 bases and J dropped 6 bases, with 10 bases sitting between them. CDR3 length equals 13 residues. Germline V gene lookup returns CDR1 DFQATT and CDR2 SNEGSKA (reference sequence). In DNA, the CDR3 is TGCAGTGCTAGAAACCCCGCAGCCGGGGAGCTGTTTTTT. Its translation is CSARNPAAGELFF.

This clonotype showed up many times. V and J are TRBV7-8 and TRBJ1-2; D not resolved. This CDR3 spans 17 amino acids. Germline-derived CDR1 and CDR2 are SGHVS and FQNEAQ. Trimming left V 5 bases short and J 4 bases short, with 23 bases between. The chain's CDR3 is CASSLSVFTRKTYGYTF. Written as DNA, the CDR3 is TGTGCCAGCAGCCTGTCCGTGTTTACCCGAAAGACCTATGGCTACACCTTC.

Concerning this clonotype itself: A much larger clone lies a single base off, so this may be a read error. J is TRBJ1-2 and V is TRBV5-4; no definite D call. Looked up from germline, CDR1 is SGHNT and CDR2 is YYREEE (reference sequence). The CDR3 consists of 16 residues. In DNA, the CDR3 is TGTGCCAGCAGGGTTTGCGTACCAGGAAAGACCTATGGCTACATCTTC. Translated: CASRVCVPGKTYGYIF.

This chain uses TRBV9 with TRBJ2-2; the D is unclear. V gave up 2 bases and J gave up 8 bases, with 7 bases separating them. There are 12 residues in the CDR3. CDR1 and CDR2 (germline): SGDLS, YYNGEE. In nucleotides, the CDR3 is TGTGCCAGCAGCGTGCCTTGGGGGGAGCTGTTTTTT. This translates into CASSVPWGELFF.

This clonotype was counted ten times or more. The V gene is TRBV3-1, the J gene TRBJ2-5; the D is unclear. The V end lost 5 bases, the J end lost 5 bases, and 24 bases lay between the germline ends. Germline CDR1 is LGHDT and CDR2 is YNNKEL (reference sequence). The CDR3 totals 17 residues. This CDR3 reads CASSGTAPISFSETQYF. CDR3 in DNA: TGTGCCAGCAGCGGAACTGCTCCCATTTCTTTCTCTGAGACCCAGTACTTC.

As concerns this clonotype: Possible read error: a much larger clone is one base away. The V gene is TRBV15, the J gene TRBJ2-5; weak D call: TRBD2 (5 bases). CDR1 is LNHNV, CDR2 YYDKDF, per germline (reference sequence). The V gene lost 0 bases and the J gene lost 2 bases, with 22 bases spanning the gap. The length of the CDR3 is 19 residues. This CDR3 is CATSRDYEAGPRRQETQYF. CDR3 coding DNA: TGTGCCACCAGCAGAGATTATGAGGCGGGCCCACGGCGACAAGAGACCCAGTACTTC.

The CDR3 loop reads CASSAGTSFSNEQFF. The CDR3 bases are TGTGCCAGCAGCGCTGGGACTTCGTTTTCCAATGAGCAGTTCTTC. The J gene is TRBJ2-1, the V gene TRBV9; a weak D match, TRBD2 (6 bases). CDR3 length: 15 residues. From germline, CDR1 is SGDLS and CDR2 YYNGEE. V shed 3 bases and J shed 6 bases, with 16 bases lying between them.

There are a few counts of this clonotype. V usage is TRBV5-1 and J usage is TRBJ1-2; D gene uncertain. V gave up 1 base and J gave up 1 base, with 8 bases separating them. This CDR3 is 14 amino acids long. Germline loops: CDR1 SGHRS, CDR2 YFSETQ. The CDR3 loop is CASSLTPRNYGYTF. CDR3 in DNA: TGCGCCAGCAGCTTGACTCCCCGTAACTATGGCTACACCTTC.

This clonotype was detected many times. This chain joins TRBV27 and TRBJ2-7; no clear D gene. The length of the CDR3 is 14 residues. Germline assignment: CDR1 MNHEY and CDR2 SMNVEV (reference sequence). The V gene lost 0 bases and the J gene lost 0 bases, with 6 bases spanning the gap. Here the CDR3 reads CASSLSILSYEQYF. The CDR3 DNA reads as TGTGCCAGCAGTTTATCCATCCTCTCCTACGAGCAGTACTTC.

This clonotype appeared once. Given a much more abundant clone one base away, this may be a read error. This chain links TRBV5-1 with TRBJ1-6; 10 bases match TRBD1. CDR1 SGHRS and CDR2 YFSETQ come from the germline V gene. The CDR3 totals 15 residues. The DNA of the CDR3 is TGCGCCAGCGGCTTGGTTGGGACAGGGGACTCACCCCTCCACTTT. Translating gives CASGLVGTGDSPLHF. The variable domain in full, completed from reference TRBV5-1 and TRBJ1-6, reads KAGVTQTPRYLIKTRGQQVTLSCSPISGHRSVSWYQQTPGQGLQFLFEYFSETQRNKGNFPGRFSGRQFSNSRSEMNVSTLELGDSALYLCASGLVGTGDSPLHFGNGTRLTVT.

The table lists this clonotype with many counts. The V and J genes are TRBV29-1 and TRBJ1-3; D perhaps matches TRBD1 (6 bases). The length of the CDR3 is 13 residues. CDR1 SQVTM and CDR2 ANQGSEA come from the germline V gene. V was clipped by 6 bases and J by 1 base, with 10 bases between them. CDR3 sequence reads: CSVRGGSGNTIYF. The DNA for the CDR3 is TGCAGCGTGAGAGGGGGATCTGGAAACACCATATATTTT.

This clonotype turned up a few times. This chain uses TRBV7-6 with TRBJ2-5, with 10 bases lining up with TRBD2. The CDR3 is 15 residues long. Germline lookup yields CDR1 SGHVS and CDR2 FNYEAQ. V dropped 3 bases and J dropped 3; count of bases not matched to a gene: 4. The CDR3 sequence: CASSLRTSGKETQYF. CDR3 in DNA: TGTGCCAGCAGCTTGCGGACTAGCGGTAAAGAGACCCAGTACTTC.